This T cell receptor beta chain was documented in a study of blood T cell repertoires in COVID-19. Study details: Sources were T cells, B-cell-depleted T cells, or PBMCs; the material itself was cDNA or gDNA.

This clone was detected once. The method was immunoSEQ multiplex PCR; TCRdb's version includes in-frame clones alone and lacks a portion of them. The table has nearly 110,000 clones, 75% to 95% seen once. The receptor's source is a woman aged 30 to 39 with acute or convalescent COVID-19. The sample comprised peripheral blood.

The CDR3 DNA reads as TGTGCCAGCAGCAAGCAAAGACAGGGAGTGTACGAGCAGTACTTC. Encoded protein: CASSKQRQGVYEQYF. V usage is TRBV7-2 and J usage is TRBJ2-7; 7 bases are shared with TRBD1. Germline trimming cut 5 bases from V and 4 bases from J; bases unmatched to any gene: 11. This CDR3 comprises 15 residues. The germline CDR1 and CDR2 sequences are SGHTA and FQGNSA.